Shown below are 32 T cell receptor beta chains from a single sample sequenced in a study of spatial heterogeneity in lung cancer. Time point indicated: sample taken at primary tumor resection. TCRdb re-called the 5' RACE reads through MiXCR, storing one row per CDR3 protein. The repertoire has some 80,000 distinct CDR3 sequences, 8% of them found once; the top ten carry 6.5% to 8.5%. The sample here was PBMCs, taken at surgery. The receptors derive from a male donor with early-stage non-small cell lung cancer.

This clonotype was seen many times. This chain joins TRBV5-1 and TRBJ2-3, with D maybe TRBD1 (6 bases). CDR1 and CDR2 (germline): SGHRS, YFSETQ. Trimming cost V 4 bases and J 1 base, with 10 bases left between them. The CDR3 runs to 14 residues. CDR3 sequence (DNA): TGCGCCAGCAGCCCCACAGGGCGCACAGATACGCAGTATTTT. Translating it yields CASSPTGRTDTQYF.

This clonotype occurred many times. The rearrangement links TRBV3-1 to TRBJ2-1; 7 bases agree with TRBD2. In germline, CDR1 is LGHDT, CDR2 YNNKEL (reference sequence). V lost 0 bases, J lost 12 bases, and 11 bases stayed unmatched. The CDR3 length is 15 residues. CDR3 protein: CASSQERAGRGVQFF. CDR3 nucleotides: TGTGCCAGCAGCCAAGAGCGAGCAGGGAGGGGCGTGCAGTTCTTC.

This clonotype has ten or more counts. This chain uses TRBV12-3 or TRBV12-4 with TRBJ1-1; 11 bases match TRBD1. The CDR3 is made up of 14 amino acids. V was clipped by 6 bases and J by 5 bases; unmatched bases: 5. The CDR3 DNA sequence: TGTGCCAGCAGGTACGGGACAGGGGGGACTGAAGCTTTCTTT. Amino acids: CASRYGTGGTEAFF.

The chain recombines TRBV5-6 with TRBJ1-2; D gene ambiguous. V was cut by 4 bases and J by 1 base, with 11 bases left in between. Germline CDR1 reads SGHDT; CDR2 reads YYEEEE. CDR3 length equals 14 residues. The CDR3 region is CASSPIQYNYGYTF. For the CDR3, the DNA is TGTGCCAGCAGCCCAATTCAGTATAACTATGGCTACACCTTC.

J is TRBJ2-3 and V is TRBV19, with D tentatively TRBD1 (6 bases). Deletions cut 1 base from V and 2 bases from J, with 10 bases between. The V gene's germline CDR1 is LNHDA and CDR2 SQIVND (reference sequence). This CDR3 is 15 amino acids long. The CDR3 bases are TGTGCCAGTAGTATAGGAAACAGGGTCACAGATACGCAGTATTTT. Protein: CASSIGNRVTDTQYF.

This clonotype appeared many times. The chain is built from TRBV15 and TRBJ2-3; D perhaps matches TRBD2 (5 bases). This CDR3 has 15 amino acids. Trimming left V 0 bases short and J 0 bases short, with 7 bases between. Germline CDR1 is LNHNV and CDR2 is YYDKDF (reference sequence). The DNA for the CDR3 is TGTGCCACCAGCAGAGAAAGCGGAAGCACAGATACGCAGTATTTT. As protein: CATSRESGSTDTQYF.

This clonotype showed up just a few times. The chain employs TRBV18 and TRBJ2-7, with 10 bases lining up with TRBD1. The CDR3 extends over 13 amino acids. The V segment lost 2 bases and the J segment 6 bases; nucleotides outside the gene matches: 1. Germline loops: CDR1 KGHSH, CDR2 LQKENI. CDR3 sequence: CASSPGTGAEQYF. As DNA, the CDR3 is TGTGCCAGCTCACCAGGGACAGGGGCCGAGCAGTACTTC. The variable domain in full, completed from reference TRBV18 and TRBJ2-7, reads NAGVMQNPRHLVRRRGQEARLRCSPMKGHSHVYWYRQLPEEGLKFMVYLQKENIIDESGMPKERFSAEFPKEGPSILRIQQVVRGDSAAYFCASSPGTGAEQYFGPGTRLTVT.

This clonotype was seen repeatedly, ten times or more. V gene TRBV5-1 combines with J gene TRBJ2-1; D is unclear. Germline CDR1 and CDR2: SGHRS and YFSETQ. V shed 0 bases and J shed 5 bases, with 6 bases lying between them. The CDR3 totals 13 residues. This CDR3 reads CASSLVLNNEQFF. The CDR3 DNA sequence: TGCGCCAGCAGCTTGGTACTGAACAATGAGCAGTTCTTC.

The CDR3 region is CASSTTGTLNEKLFF. The CDR3 DNA sequence: TGTGCCAGCAGCACCACAGGGACTCTTAATGAAAAACTGTTTTTT. The V call is TRBV11-3, the J call TRBJ1-4, with a possible D match to TRBD1 (6 bases). The V end was cut by 5 bases, the J end by 4 bases, with 14 bases between. Looked up from germline, CDR1 is SGHNT and CDR2 is YENEEA. The CDR3 has 15 residues.

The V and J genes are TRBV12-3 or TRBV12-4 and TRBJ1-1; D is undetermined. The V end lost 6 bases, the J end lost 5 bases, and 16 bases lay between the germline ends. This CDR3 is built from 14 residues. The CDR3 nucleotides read TGTGCCAGCAGCCGGACGGTCCGTGGGACTGAAGCTTTCTTT. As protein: CASSRTVRGTEAFF.

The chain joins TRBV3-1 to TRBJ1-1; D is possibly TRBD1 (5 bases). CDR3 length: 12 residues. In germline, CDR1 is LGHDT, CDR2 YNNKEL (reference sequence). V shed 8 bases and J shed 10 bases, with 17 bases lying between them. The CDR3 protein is CASGSLGDGAFF. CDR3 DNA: TGTGCCAGCGGCAGTTTAGGGGATGGAGCTTTCTTT.

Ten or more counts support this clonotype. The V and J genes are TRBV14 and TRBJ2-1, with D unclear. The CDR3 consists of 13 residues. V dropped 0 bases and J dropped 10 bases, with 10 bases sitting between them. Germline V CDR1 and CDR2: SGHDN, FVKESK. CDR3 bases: TGTGCCAGCAGCCAAGAGATTGCGAGCGAGCAGTTCTTC. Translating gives CASSQEIASEQFF.

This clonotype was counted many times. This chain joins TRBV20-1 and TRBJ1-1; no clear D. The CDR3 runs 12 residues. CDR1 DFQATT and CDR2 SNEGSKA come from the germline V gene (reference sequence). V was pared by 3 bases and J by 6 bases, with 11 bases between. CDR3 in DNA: TGCAGTGCTAGTTCCCCGTCACCTGAAGCTTTCTTT. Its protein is CSASSPSPEAFF.

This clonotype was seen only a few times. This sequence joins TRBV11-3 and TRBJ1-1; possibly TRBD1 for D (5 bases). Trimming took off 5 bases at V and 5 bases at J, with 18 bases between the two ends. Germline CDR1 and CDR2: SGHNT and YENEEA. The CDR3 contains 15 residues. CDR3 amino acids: CASSPGGLRGTEAFF. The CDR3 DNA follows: TGTGCCAGCAGCCCGGGGGGTCTACGAGGGACTGAAGCTTTCTTT. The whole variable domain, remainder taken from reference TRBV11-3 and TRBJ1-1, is EAGVVQSPRYKIIEKKQPVAFWCNPISGHNTLYWYLQNLGQGPELLIRYENEEAVDDSQLPKDRFSAERLKGVDSTLKIQPAELGDSAVYLCASSPGGLRGTEAFFGQGTRLTVV.

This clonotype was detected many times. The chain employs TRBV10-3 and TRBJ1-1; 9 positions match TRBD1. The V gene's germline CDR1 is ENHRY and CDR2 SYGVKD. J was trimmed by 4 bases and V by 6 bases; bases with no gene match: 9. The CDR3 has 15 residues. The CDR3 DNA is TGTGCCATCAGGAAGGGGACAGGGAGCGGCACTGAAGCTTTCTTT. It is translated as CAIRKGTGSGTEAFF.

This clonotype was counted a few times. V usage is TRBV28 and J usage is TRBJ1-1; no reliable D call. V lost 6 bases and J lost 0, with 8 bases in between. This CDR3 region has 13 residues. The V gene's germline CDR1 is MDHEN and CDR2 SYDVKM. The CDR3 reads CASSQQMNTEAFF. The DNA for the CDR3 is TGTGCCAGCAGCCAACAGATGAACACTGAAGCTTTCTTT.

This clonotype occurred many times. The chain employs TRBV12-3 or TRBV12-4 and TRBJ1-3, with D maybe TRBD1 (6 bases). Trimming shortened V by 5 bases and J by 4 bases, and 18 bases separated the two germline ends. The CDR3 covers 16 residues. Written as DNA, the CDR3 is TGTGCCAGCAGTCGCTACAGGGTTTCGGGAGGAAACACCATATATTTT. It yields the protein CASSRYRVSGGNTIYF.

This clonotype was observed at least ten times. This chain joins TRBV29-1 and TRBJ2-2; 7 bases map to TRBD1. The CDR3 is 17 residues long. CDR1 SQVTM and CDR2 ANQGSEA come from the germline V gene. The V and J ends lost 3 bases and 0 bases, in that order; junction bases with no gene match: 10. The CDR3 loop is CSVEGVTGAPNTGELFF. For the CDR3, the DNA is TGCAGCGTTGAGGGTGTTACAGGGGCGCCGAACACCGGGGAGCTGTTTTTT.

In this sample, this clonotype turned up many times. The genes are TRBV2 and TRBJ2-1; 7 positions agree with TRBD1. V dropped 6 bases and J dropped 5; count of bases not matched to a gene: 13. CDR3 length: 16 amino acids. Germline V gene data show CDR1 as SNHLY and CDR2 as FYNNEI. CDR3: CASSPRVTGRDNEQFF. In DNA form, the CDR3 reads TGTGCCAGCAGCCCCCGGGTGACAGGGAGAGACAATGAGCAGTTCTTC.

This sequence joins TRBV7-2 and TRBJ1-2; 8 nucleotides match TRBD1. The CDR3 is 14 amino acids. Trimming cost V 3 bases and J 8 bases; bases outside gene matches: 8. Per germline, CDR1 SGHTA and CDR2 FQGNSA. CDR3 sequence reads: CASSFGGQGRGYTF. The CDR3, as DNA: TGTGCCAGCAGCTTTGGTGGACAGGGTAGGGGCTACACCTTC.

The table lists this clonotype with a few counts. The CDR3 here is CASSYRGLNTEAFF. In nucleotides, the CDR3 is TGTGCCAGCAGTTACCGGGGCCTGAACACTGAAGCTTTCTTT. V is TRBV6-2 or TRBV6-3 and J is TRBJ1-1; TRBD1 is a possible D gene (5 bases). The CDR3 extends over 14 amino acids. V lost 2 bases and J 0 bases, leaving 7 bases between the germline ends. CDR1 and CDR2 (germline): MNHEY, SVGEGT.

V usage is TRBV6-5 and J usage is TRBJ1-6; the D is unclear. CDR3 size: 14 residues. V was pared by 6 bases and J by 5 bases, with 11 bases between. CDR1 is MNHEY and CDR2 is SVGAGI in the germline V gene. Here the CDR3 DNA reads TGTGCCAGCAGCTGGGGAGGAAATAATTCACCCCTCCACTTT. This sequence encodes CASSWGGNNSPLHF.

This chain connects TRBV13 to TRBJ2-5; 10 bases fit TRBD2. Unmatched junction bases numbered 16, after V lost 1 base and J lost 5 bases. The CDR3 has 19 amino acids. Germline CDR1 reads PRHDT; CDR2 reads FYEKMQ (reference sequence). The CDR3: CASSLAWLAGEDGRETQYF. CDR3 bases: TGTGCCAGCAGCTTAGCCTGGCTAGCGGGAGAGGATGGTCGGGAGACCCAGTACTTC.

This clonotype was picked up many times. CDR3 bases: TGCGCCAGCAGCTTACAGGGAGGAGGAACTGAAGCTTTCTTT. Translated, it gives CASSLQGGGTEAFF. The genes are TRBV5-1 and TRBJ1-1, with D tentatively TRBD1 (6 bases). The CDR3 length is 14 residues. Germline CDR1 and CDR2: SGHRS and YFSETQ. V was shortened by 2 bases and J by 5 bases, with 13 bases between the two germline ends.

In DNA form, the CDR3 reads TGTGCCTGGAGTGTACGCCCGAACACTGAAGCTTTCTTT. Translating it yields CAWSVRPNTEAFF. This sequence joins TRBV30 and TRBJ1-1; D is uncertain. Germline lookup yields CDR1 GTSNPN and CDR2 SVGIG (reference sequence). The CDR3 covers 13 residues. Trimming pared 0 bases from V and 1 base from J, leaving 6 bases between.

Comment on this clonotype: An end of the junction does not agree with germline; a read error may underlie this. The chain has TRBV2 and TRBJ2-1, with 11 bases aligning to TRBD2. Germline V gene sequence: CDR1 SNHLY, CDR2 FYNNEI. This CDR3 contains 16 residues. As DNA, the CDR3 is TGTGCCAGCAGTGATCTAGCGGGAGGAGGTGGCAATGAGCTGTTCTTC. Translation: CASSDLAGGGGNELFF.

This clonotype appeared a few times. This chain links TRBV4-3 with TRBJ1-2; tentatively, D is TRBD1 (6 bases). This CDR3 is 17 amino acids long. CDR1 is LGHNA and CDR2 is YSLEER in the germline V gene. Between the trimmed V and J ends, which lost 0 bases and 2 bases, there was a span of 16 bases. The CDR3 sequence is CASSQEVQGPGNYGYTF. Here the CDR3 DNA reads TGCGCCAGCAGCCAAGAAGTCCAGGGGCCGGGAAACTATGGCTACACCTTC.

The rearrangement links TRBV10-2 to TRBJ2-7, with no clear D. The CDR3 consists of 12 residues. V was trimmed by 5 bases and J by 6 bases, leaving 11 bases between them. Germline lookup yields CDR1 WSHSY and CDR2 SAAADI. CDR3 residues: CASSLKSGEQYF. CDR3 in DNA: TGCGCCAGCAGTCTCAAGAGTGGCGAGCAGTACTTC.

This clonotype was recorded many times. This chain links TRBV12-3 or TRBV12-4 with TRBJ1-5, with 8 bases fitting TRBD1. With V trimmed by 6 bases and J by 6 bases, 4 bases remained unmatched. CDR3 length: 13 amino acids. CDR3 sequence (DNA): TGTGCCAGCAGCCCGGACAGGGTTCAGCCCCAGCATTTT. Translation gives CASSPDRVQPQHF.

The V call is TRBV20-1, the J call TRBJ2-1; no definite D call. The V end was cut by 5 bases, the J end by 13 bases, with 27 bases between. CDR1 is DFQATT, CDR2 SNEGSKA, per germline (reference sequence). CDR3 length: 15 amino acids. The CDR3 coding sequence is TGCAGTGCTGGAAGTTTTCCCCGTTCGACGGCCGTCCAGTTCTTC. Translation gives CSAGSFPRSTAVQFF.

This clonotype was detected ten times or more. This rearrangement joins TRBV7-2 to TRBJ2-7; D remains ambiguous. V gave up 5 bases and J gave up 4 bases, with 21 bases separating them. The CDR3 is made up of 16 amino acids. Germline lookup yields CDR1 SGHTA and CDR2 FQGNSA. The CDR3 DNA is TGTGCCAGCAGCCTAACCCCCGCAGCCGGAGTATACGAGCAGTACTTC. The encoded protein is CASSLTPAAGVYEQYF.

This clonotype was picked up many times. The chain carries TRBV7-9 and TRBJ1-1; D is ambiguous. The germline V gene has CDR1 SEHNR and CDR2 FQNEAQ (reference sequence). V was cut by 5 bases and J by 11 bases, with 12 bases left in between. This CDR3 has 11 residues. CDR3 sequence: CASSPARGAFF. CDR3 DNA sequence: TGTGCCAGCAGCCCCGCTAGAGGGGCTTTCTTT.